A single sample gave rise to the 32 T cell receptor beta chains below, sequenced in a study of control samples from healthy donors and cancer patients (dated by TCRdb to between 2020 and 2021). Library prep was done by the immunoSEQ multiplex PCR assay. This immuneACCESS table, as held by TCRdb, lists in-frame sequences with V and J called but not all clones. Of the missing ones, under half trace to an unresolved V gene in checked studies; the others have no known cause. For this sample there are just under 150,000 clones; about 91% appear just once. The ten largest make up approximately 2.9% of the sample. Sequencing was done on a sample of blood. The receptors shown here come from a man in his thirties or forties in good health.

The V call is TRBV10-3, the J call TRBJ1-1; the D gene is possibly TRBD1 (6 bases). V was clipped by 4 bases and J by 1 base, with 7 bases between them. In germline, CDR1 is ENHRY, CDR2 SYGVKD. The CDR3 is 13 amino acids. Here the CDR3 reads CAISATGNTEAFF. In DNA, the CDR3 is TGTGCCATCAGTGCGACAGGGAACACTGAAGCTTTCTTT.

The rearrangement links TRBV9 to TRBJ1-1; no clear D gene. Trimming pared 1 base from V and 0 bases from J, leaving 4 bases between. This CDR3 is built from 13 residues. The germline CDR1 and CDR2 sequences are SGDLS and YYNGEE. The CDR3 DNA sequence: TGTGCCAGCAGCGTAACCATGAACACTGAAGCTTTCTTT. Translated, it gives CASSVTMNTEAFF.

V gene TRBV4-2 combines with J gene TRBJ2-2, with unresolved D. V was trimmed by 0 bases and J by 6 bases, leaving 8 bases between them. The germline V gene encodes CDR1 LGHNA and CDR2 YNFKEQ. There are 14 residues in the CDR3. The CDR3 DNA follows: TGTGCCAGCAGCCAAGATGTGTTGTCCGGGGAGCTGTTTTTT. Translating gives CASSQDVLSGELFF.

This chain links TRBV30 with TRBJ1-4; the D gene is possibly TRBD1 (6 bases). The CDR3 is 14 residues long. V shed 5 bases and J shed 4 bases, with 14 bases lying between them. Germline values: CDR1 GTSNPN, CDR2 SVGIG (reference sequence). CDR3 loop: CAWAPQGLNEKLFF. The CDR3 DNA sequence: TGTGCCTGGGCCCCACAGGGACTTAATGAAAAACTGTTTTTT.

V usage is TRBV30 and J usage is TRBJ2-7; possibly TRBD1 for D (7 bases). The CDR3 is 16 amino acids. The germline V gene encodes CDR1 GTSNPN and CDR2 SVGIG (reference sequence). V was clipped by 2 bases and J by 3 bases, with 20 bases between them. The CDR3 loop reads CAWSRPGAGGSYEQYF. Written as DNA, the CDR3 is TGTGCCTGGAGTAGGCCCGGGGCAGGGGGGAGCTACGAGCAGTACTTC.

In its sample, this clone ranks as medium-sized (0.01 to 0.1%). The CDR3 DNA sequence: TGTGCCAGCAGCTTAATTGGCTCTCCAAGCTCCTACAATGAGCAGTTCTTC. Protein: CASSLIGSPSSYNEQFF. The V gene is TRBV7-3, the J gene TRBJ2-1; no reliable D call. CDR1 and CDR2 from the germline V gene are SGHTA and FQGTGA. Deletions cut 1 base from V and 0 bases from J, with 13 bases between. The CDR3 loop spans 17 amino acids.

This chain links TRBV7-8 with TRBJ1-5, with TRBD1 identical over 8 bases. Germline lookup yields CDR1 SGHVS and CDR2 FQNEAQ. With V trimmed by 5 bases and J by 4 bases, 7 bases remained unmatched. The CDR3 extends over 15 amino acids. The CDR3 nucleotides read TGTGCCAGCAGCCCACCGACAGGGGTAAATCAGCCCCAGCATTTT. Protein: CASSPPTGVNQPQHF.

The rearrangement joins TRBV7-9 to TRBJ1-3; 11 bases agree with TRBD1. There are 16 residues in the CDR3. J gave up 7 bases and V 5 bases, and 10 bases lay outside the gene matches. Germline V CDR1 and CDR2: SEHNR, FQNEAQ (reference sequence). The CDR3 DNA reads as TGTGCCAGCAGCCCCCATGGACAGGGGGCCTCTAACACCATATATTTT. Translating gives CASSPHGQGASNTIYF.

The V gene is TRBV9, the J gene TRBJ1-4, with D hard to call. There are 14 residues in the CDR3. Germline CDR1 reads SGDLS; CDR2 reads YYNGEE. With 4 bases removed from V and 4 bases from J, the gap between germline ends came to 11 bases. CDR3 protein: CASSPAGNNEKLFF. DNA of the CDR3: TGTGCCAGCAGCCCCGCCGGAAATAATGAAAAACTGTTTTTT.

The chain carries TRBV6-5 and TRBJ1-6; D gene ambiguous. Looked up from germline, CDR1 is MNHEY and CDR2 is SVGAGI. V was clipped by 2 bases and J by 7 bases, with 9 bases between them. This CDR3 is 14 amino acids long. The CDR3 bases are TGTGCCAGCAGTTACGGTGGTACAAATTCACCCCTCCACTTT. This translates into CASSYGGTNSPLHF.

The V gene is TRBV4-1, the J gene TRBJ2-2, with 7 bases lining up with TRBD1. There are 15 residues in the CDR3. In germline, CDR1 is MGHRA, CDR2 YSYEKL. J lost 5 bases, V lost 4 bases, and 7 bases had no gene match. Here the CDR3 reads CASSLTGSGTGELFF. The DNA of the CDR3 is TGCGCCAGCAGCCTGACAGGGTCGGGAACCGGGGAGCTGTTTTTT.

The CDR3 DNA sequence: TGTGCCACCAGCAGAGATCCAGGGCACGGAAACACCATATATTTT. Translation gives CATSRDPGHGNTIYF. The chain links TRBV15 to TRBJ1-3, with D maybe TRBD1 (5 bases). CDR1 is LNHNV and CDR2 is YYDKDF in the germline V gene (reference sequence). V dropped 0 bases and J dropped 4 bases, with 10 bases sitting between them. CDR3 size: 15 residues.

The chain combines TRBV5-8 with TRBJ1-1, with D hard to call. Per germline, CDR1 SGHTS and CDR2 YDEGEE. CDR3 length equals 12 residues. V was cut by 0 bases and J by 5 bases, with 5 bases left in between. Here the CDR3 reads CASSLVETEAFF. CDR3 nucleotide sequence: TGTGCCAGCAGCTTGGTGGAAACTGAAGCTTTCTTT.

This rearrangement joins TRBV5-4 to TRBJ2-5, with 10 bases that match TRBD2. The CDR3 is 15 residues long. In germline, CDR1 is SGHNT, CDR2 YYREEE (reference sequence). Trimming cost V 4 bases and J 5 bases; bases outside gene matches: 8. The CDR3 sequence: CASSPQRGGPETQYF. DNA of the CDR3: TGTGCCAGCAGCCCCCAGCGGGGGGGCCCGGAGACCCAGTACTTC.

This clone showed up just once. The chain is built from TRBV6-5 and TRBJ1-1; D unclear. The CDR3 is 13 residues long. From germline, CDR1 is MNHEY and CDR2 SVGAGI. The V end lost 10 bases, the J end lost 0 bases, and 12 bases lay between the germline ends. CDR3 nucleotides: TGTGCCACCCGACACTCCCTGAACACTGAAGCTTTCTTT. This sequence encodes CATRHSLNTEAFF.

The chain recombines TRBV6-2 or TRBV6-3 with TRBJ1-2; D remains unclear. CDR3 size: 14 residues. CDR1 and CDR2 from the germline V gene are MNHEY and SVGEGT. The germline V and J ends were trimmed by 2 bases and 5 bases, with 12 bases remaining between them. The CDR3 DNA sequence: TGTGCCAGCAGTTACATCGGGCCAGCTTATGGCTACACCTTC. Translating it yields CASSYIGPAYGYTF.

The chain carries TRBV6-1 and TRBJ1-5; 7 bases map to TRBD1. CDR3 length equals 16 residues. The germline V gene has CDR1 MNHNS and CDR2 SASEGT. The trim removed 5 bases at V and 3 bases at J, leaving 10 bases unmatched. The CDR3, as DNA: TGTGCCAGCAGTAAAGACAGGGAAAGTTCCAATCAGCCCCAGCATTTT. This translates into CASSKDRESSNQPQHF.

Comments on this clone: This sample includes further DNA sequences coding for the same CDR3. The genes are TRBV7-9 and TRBJ1-2; 7 positions agree with TRBD1. This CDR3 is 14 amino acids long. Germline-derived CDR1 and CDR2 are SEHNR and FQNEAQ (reference sequence). The V gene end was trimmed by 5 bases and the J gene end by 2 bases; junction bases not matched to a gene: 5. The CDR3 DNA follows: TGTGCCAGCAGCCTCGGGACAGCAAACTATGGCTACACCTTC. This translates into CASSLGTANYGYTF.

V and J are TRBV5-1 and TRBJ1-2; 8 bases match TRBD1. The CDR3 consists of 14 residues. Germline CDR1 and CDR2: SGHRS and YFSETQ. V lost 0 bases and J lost 6; bases outside the gene matches: 4. CDR3 amino acids: CASSLAGQVDGYTF. In DNA, the CDR3 is TGCGCCAGCAGCTTGGCGGGACAGGTCGATGGCTACACCTTC.

The chain links TRBV5-6 to TRBJ1-2; possibly TRBD1 for D (5 bases). Germline lookup yields CDR1 SGHDT and CDR2 YYEEEE. The CDR3 totals 13 residues. V was pared by 4 bases and J by 5 bases, with 12 bases between. In nucleotides, the CDR3 is TGTGCCAGCAGCCCACGGGGCGGGTATGGCTACACCTTC. Protein product: CASSPRGGYGYTF.

This rearrangement joins TRBV28 to TRBJ1-1, with TRBD1 matching over 9 bases. With 8 bases clipped from V and 8 bases from J, the junction kept 6 bases outside the gene matches. Germline V gene data show CDR1 as MDHEN and CDR2 as SYDVKM. The CDR3 spans 12 residues. In nucleotides, the CDR3 is TGTGCCAGCTCAACCGGGACAGGGGAAGCTTTCTTT. The encoded protein is CASSTGTGEAFF.

This chain connects TRBV6-6 to TRBJ1-4; D gene ambiguous. V was cut by 6 bases and J by 7 bases, with 15 bases left in between. There are 14 residues in the CDR3. Germline lookup yields CDR1 MNHNY and CDR2 SVGAGI (reference sequence). CDR3 nucleotides: TGTGCCAGCAGCCCCGTGAAGGGTGGTGAAAAACTGTTTTTT. It translates to CASSPVKGGEKLFF.

This clone was seen just once. The V gene is TRBV7-2, the J gene TRBJ1-6, with a tentative D call TRBD1 (5 bases). Germline V gives CDR1 SGHTA, CDR2 FQGNSA. There are 18 residues in the CDR3. Between the trimmed V and J ends, which lost 5 bases and 1 base, there was a span of 18 bases. The CDR3 loop reads CASSRDPIGGSYNSPLHF. CDR3 nucleotide sequence: TGTGCCAGCAGCCGGGACCCAATCGGGGGATCCTATAATTCACCCCTCCACTTT.

The chain links TRBV5-5 to TRBJ1-1; D is uncertain. Germline V gene sequence: CDR1 SGHKS, CDR2 YYEKEE (reference sequence). This CDR3 is built from 15 residues. V was cut by 2 bases and J by 2 bases, with 13 bases left in between. The CDR3 DNA reads TGTGCCAGCAGCTTCTCAACGGGTGGAAACACTGAAGCTTTCTTT. Protein product: CASSFSTGGNTEAFF.

The chain is built from TRBV6-5 and TRBJ1-5; D remains ambiguous. Germline CDR1 is MNHEY and CDR2 is SVGAGI. The V and J ends lost 0 bases and 1 base respectively, with 7 bases between them. The CDR3 is 15 residues long. CDR3 amino acids: CASSYSVGSNQPQHF. CDR3 sequence (DNA): TGTGCCAGCAGTTACTCGGTAGGGAGCAATCAGCCCCAGCATTTT.

This clone is medium-sized in the sample. V gene TRBV10-1 combines with J gene TRBJ1-2, with D uncertain. The CDR3 contains 11 residues. V was shortened by 6 bases and J by 8 bases, with 10 bases between the two germline ends. CDR1 is WNHNN and CDR2 is SYGVQD in the germline V gene (reference sequence). The CDR3 here is CASSGNQGYTF. DNA of the CDR3: TGCGCCAGCAGCGGAAACCAAGGCTACACCTTC.

V usage is TRBV13 and J usage is TRBJ1-1; possibly TRBD1 for D (5 bases). The CDR3 consists of 13 residues. V dropped 5 bases and J dropped 4 bases, with 11 bases sitting between them. Germline V lookup: CDR1 PRHDT, CDR2 FYEKMQ (reference sequence). The CDR3 bases are TGTGCCAGCAGCCCCCCCGGGGGCACTGAAGCTTTCTTT. Protein product: CASSPPGGTEAFF.

The rearrangement links TRBV11-2 to TRBJ2-1; D call uncertain. This CDR3 spans 16 amino acids. CDR1 SGHAT and CDR2 FQNNGV come from the germline V gene. The ends were cut back, 1 base at V and 5 bases at J, with 15 bases in the middle. DNA for the CDR3: TGTGCCAGCAGCTTAGGGGCCCTGACCACTCACAATGAGCAGTTCTTC. Translation gives CASSLGALTTHNEQFF.

This chain links TRBV6-1 with TRBJ1-5; D is unclear. The V and J ends lost 1 base and 10 bases respectively, with 8 bases between them. CDR3 length equals 12 residues. Germline CDR1 is MNHNS and CDR2 is SASEGT. The CDR3, as DNA: TGTGCCAGCAGTGAAGTGAAGGGACCCCAGCATTTT. As protein: CASSEVKGPQHF.

This chain links TRBV5-1 with TRBJ1-3; D unresolved. The CDR3 is 14 residues long. V dropped 0 bases and J dropped 3 bases, with 7 bases sitting between them. Germline assignment: CDR1 SGHRS and CDR2 YFSETQ. CDR3 residues: CASSLASDGNTIYF. For the CDR3, the DNA is TGCGCCAGCAGCTTGGCCAGCGATGGAAACACCATATATTTT.

The table lists this clone with a count of one. The rearrangement links TRBV12-5 to TRBJ2-3; D gene unclear. Germline V gene sequence: CDR1 LGHNT, CDR2 FRNRAP. V was trimmed by 4 bases and J by 3 bases, leaving 8 bases between them. The CDR3 runs to 13 residues. The CDR3 bases are TGTGCTAGTGGTTGGCACGCAACAGATACGCAGTATTTT. This translates into CASGWHATDTQYF. The variable domain in full, with the rest retrieved from reference TRBV12-5 and TRBJ2-3, is DARVTQTPRHKVTEMGQEVTMRCQPILGHNTVFWYRQTMMQGLELLAYFRNRAPLDDSGMPKDRFSAEMPDATLATLKIQPSEPRDSAVYFCASGWHATDTQYFGPGTRLTVL.

V usage is TRBV24-1 and J usage is TRBJ2-2, with D uncertain. The germline V and J ends were trimmed by 9 bases and 4 bases, with 8 bases remaining between them. Germline V CDR1 and CDR2: KGHDR, SFDVKD. The CDR3 has 12 residues. The CDR3 region is CATAISTGELFF. The CDR3 DNA follows: TGTGCCACCGCTATTAGCACCGGGGAGCTGTTTTTT.